A selection of T cell receptor beta chains follows, all from one sample in a study of beta chain features in type 1 diabetes. Profiled with immunoSEQ multiplex PCR; TCRdb holds only in-frame clones, not every one. The sample comprises 200,000 to 250,000 clones, 13% to 15% of which are singletons, and around 0.026% rests with the top ten. Material for sequencing was naive CD4+ T cells from blood. The source is a woman aged 40 to 49 in good health. Both conserved end residues are part of each CDR3. A D gene is named only where the DNA matches it firmly. Not every row has a clone size; where given, it reads once, few, many or a size class.

TRBJ1-5,-,few,TRBV18,TGTGCCAGCGCGGGGTCGGGGACCAATCAGCCCCAGCATTTT,CASAGSGTNQPQHF
TRBJ1-1,-,few,TRBV7-2,TGTGCCAGCAGCGACGGACAGTGGAACACTGAAGCTTTCTTT,CASSDGQWNTEAFF
TRBJ2-5,TRBD2,-,TRBV7-2,TGTGCCAGCAGCCTGATAGCGGGGGGGCTTGAGACCCAGTACTTC,CASSLIAGGLETQYF
TRBJ1-2,-,-,TRBV29-1,TGCAGCGTTGTGGGCAGGGCGTCCCTTAACTATGGCTACACCTTC,CSVVGRASLNYGYTF
TRBJ2-5,TRBD2,few,TRBV7-9,TGTGCCAGCACTCGGACTAGCGGGATGGAGACCCAGTACTTC,CASTRTSGMETQYF
TRBJ2-4,-,few,TRBV11-1,TGTGCCAGCAGCCCGCCGAACCGGGACACGGGGGGCGTGGGCATTCAGTACTTC,CASSPPNRDTGGVGIQYF
TRBJ2-4,TRBD1,-,TRBV5-4,TGTGCCAGCAGCGTGGGACAGGGTAGGGACATTCAGTACTTC,CASSVGQGRDIQYF
TRBJ1-2,TRBD1,-,TRBV11-1,TGTGCCAGCAGCGAAATCCCGGGACAGGGGAACTATGGCTACACCTTC,CASSEIPGQGNYGYTF
TRBJ2-5,-,-,TRBV6-1,TGTGCCAGCAGGACGGGTGGACAAGAGACCCAGTACTTC,CASRTGGQETQYF
TRBJ1-4,-,few,TRBV7-8,TGTGCCAGCAGCTTAAGTCGGGGGGCAACTAATGAAAAACTGTTTTTT,CASSLSRGATNEKLFF
TRBJ1-6,TRBD1,many,TRBV14,TGTGCCAGCAGCGATCGGACAGGAGGAGATTCACCCCTCCACTTT,CASSDRTGGDSPLHF
TRBJ1-4,TRBD1,-,TRBV6-6,TGTGCCAGCAGGACCCGGGGGACAGGGAATGAAAAACTGTTTTTT,CASRTRGTGNEKLFF
TRBJ2-5,TRBD2,-,TRBV4-3,TGCGCCAGCAGCCGCAACCCGACGGGGGGGGAGACCCAGTACTTC,CASSRNPTGGETQYF
TRBJ2-5,TRBD2,-,TRBV10-3,TGTGCCATCAGTGGGACTAGCGGGGGCGGTGCCCAAGAGACCCAGTACTTC,CAISGTSGGGAQETQYF
TRBJ1-1,-,-,TRBV5-5,TGTGCCAGCAGCTTCGGTGAGGGTGGCACTGAAGCTTTCTTT,CASSFGEGGTEAFF
TRBJ2-1,TRBD2,-,TRBV7-7,TGTGCCAGCAGCTTAGGCGGGGGTAATGAGCAGTTCTTC,CASSLGGGNEQFF
TRBJ1-5,TRBD1,-,TRBV7-6,TGTGCCAGCAGCTTAGCTCAGGGGGGTCAGCCCCAGCATTTT,CASSLAQGGQPQHF
TRBJ2-3,TRBD2,few,TRBV7-2,TGTGCCAGCAGCTTAACGGGGGGGGATACGCAGTATTTT,CASSLTGGDTQYF
TRBJ2-1,-,many,TRBV7-9,TGTGCCAGCAGCCCCTCCCAGGGTAGTGAGCAGTTCTTC,CASSPSQGSEQFF
TRBJ2-1,-,-,TRBV5-1,TGCGCCAGCAGCTTAACAGGGTCCAACAATGAGCAGTTCTTC,CASSLTGSNNEQFF